Here is one T cell receptor (beta chain) with its context. What it binds is not known. V lost 2 bases, J lost 2 bases, and 9 bases lay in between. In germline, CDR1 is GTSNPN, CDR2 SVGIG (reference sequence). This CDR3 spans 13 amino acids. These data belong to a study of CD8 T cells in Susac syndrome. Notes on the study in general: That the number of individuals in its TCR sequencing and HLA analysis was relatively small was acknowledged by the study.

The control participants were healthy donors, and these controls were matched with respect to both age and sex. The authors negatively isolated CD8+ and CD4+ T cells and FACS-enriched TEMRA cells. Reverse transcription of roughly 0.45 to 1 ug RNA was performed with random hexamers. Amplification of TCR beta CDR3 by immunoSEQ multiplex PCR spanned 54 Vbeta and 13 Jbeta. TCRdb re-analysed the immunoSEQ multiplex PCR reads in MiXCR, keeping a single row per CDR3 protein. Of more than 110,000 distinct CDR3 sequences listed, 85% to 95% are singletons. Sample: CD8+ T cells from PBMCs. The receptor's source is a human donor in good health. The rearrangement joins TRBV30 to TRBJ1-2; tentative D call: TRBD1 (5 bases). CDR3: CAWSSQGNYGYTF. The CDR3 coding sequence is TGTGCCTGGAGTTCCCAGGGAAACTATGGCTACACCTTC.